Listed here are 30 T cell receptor beta chains from one sample, sequenced in a study of beta chain features in type 1 diabetes. Sequencing targeted expressed TCRB transcripts, as all isolated RNA had been reverse transcribed. TCRdb keeps only in-frame clones here, not all; method: immunoSEQ multiplex PCR. In the table there are 20,000 to 30,000 clones, over 60% of which are singletons. Material: Tregs from blood. The receptors shown here come from a woman in her forties in good health.

The chain couples TRBV5-1 to TRBJ2-3; 7 bases map to TRBD2. CDR1 and CDR2 (germline): SGHRS, YFSETQ. The CDR3 has 15 amino acids. Trimming cost V 7 bases and J 2 bases; bases outside gene matches: 10. CDR3 sequence (DNA): TGCGCCAGCGGACCCCGGGGGGTGACCACAGATACGCAGTATTTT. Protein: CASGPRGVTTDTQYF.

By sample fraction, this clone is medium-sized. CDR3 loop: CASSPLKGADTQYF. In DNA form, the CDR3 reads TGTGCCAGCTCACCACTAAAGGGGGCAGATACGCAGTATTTT. The genes are TRBV18 and TRBJ2-3, with D possibly being TRBD1 (6 bases). The germline V gene has CDR1 KGHSH and CDR2 LQKENI. Trimming left V 1 base short and J 4 bases short, with 9 bases between. The CDR3 spans 14 residues.

The chain couples TRBV11-2 to TRBJ2-5; D is possibly TRBD2 (7 bases). Trimming removed 0 bases from V and 9 bases from J, with 20 bases in between. The CDR3 is made up of 16 amino acids. Germline V gene data show CDR1 as SGHAT and CDR2 as FQNNGV. The CDR3 DNA follows: TGTGCCAGCAGCTTAGACGGGGCGGGGGCCCCACGGGCCCAGTACTTC. Its protein product is CASSLDGAGAPRAQYF. The variable domain in full, completed from reference TRBV11-2 and TRBJ2-5, reads EAGVAQSPRYKIIEKRQSVAFWCNPISGHATLYWYQQILGQGPKLLIQFQNNGVVDDSQLPKDRFSAERLKGVDSTLKIQPAKLEDSAVYLCASSLDGAGAPRAQYFGPGTRLLVL.

This chain joins TRBV12-5 and TRBJ2-1; 7 bases map to TRBD2. V was pared by 8 bases and J by 9 bases, with 10 bases of the junction left unmatched. The CDR3 sequence is 13 residues long. CDR1 is LGHNT, CDR2 FRNRAP, per germline. For the CDR3, the DNA is TGTGCTAGTTCCCAGCGGGGCTTGGCTGAGCAGTTCTTC. Translation gives CASSQRGLAEQFF.

This chain joins TRBV6-4 and TRBJ2-3, with 9 nucleotides matching TRBD2. This CDR3 region has 15 residues. The J segment lost 4 bases and the V segment lost 4 bases, leaving 6 bases of the junction unmatched. CDR1 and CDR2 from the germline V gene are MRHNA and SNTAGT. The CDR3 coding sequence is TGTGCCAGCAGTGTGGGCGGGGGGGACGCAGATACGCAGTATTTT. It encodes CASSVGGGDADTQYF.

This clone was found a few times. The V gene is TRBV2, the J gene TRBJ1-1, with TRBD1 identical over 9 bases. This CDR3 contains 14 residues. V lost 7 bases and J lost 5; bases outside the gene matches: 8. Looked up from germline, CDR1 is SNHLY and CDR2 is FYNNEI. Here the CDR3 DNA reads TGTGCCAGCACAGGACAGGGGAGTGGTACTGAAGCTTTCTTT. This encodes CASTGQGSGTEAFF.

This chain links TRBV5-1 with TRBJ2-7, with TRBD1 identical over 8 bases. The CDR3 is 15 amino acids. The germline V gene encodes CDR1 SGHRS and CDR2 YFSETQ. With 2 bases clipped from V and 3 bases from J, the junction kept 7 bases outside the gene matches. This CDR3 reads CASSFSQGAFYEQYF. Written as DNA, the CDR3 is TGCGCCAGCAGCTTCTCCCAGGGGGCTTTCTACGAGCAGTACTTC.

V and J are TRBV19 and TRBJ2-7, with D unclear. Germline V CDR1 and CDR2: LNHDA, SQIVND (reference sequence). CDR3 length equals 12 residues. V gave up 7 bases and J gave up 2 bases, with 9 bases separating them. CDR3 amino acids: CASKAGPYEQYF. The DNA for the CDR3 is TGTGCCAGTAAAGCTGGGCCCTACGAGCAGTACTTC. Full variable domain (missing parts from reference TRBV19 and TRBJ2-7): DGGITQSPKYLFRKEGQNVTLSCEQNLNHDAMYWYRQDPGQGLRLIYYSQIVNDFQKGDIAEGYSVSREKKESFPLTVTSAQKNPTAFYLCASKAGPYEQYFGPGTRLTVT.

The chain recombines TRBV29-1 with TRBJ1-2; D is unclear. Trimming took off 2 bases at V and 4 bases at J, with 14 bases between the two ends. The germline V gene has CDR1 SQVTM and CDR2 ANQGSEA. The CDR3 contains 14 residues. The CDR3 DNA is TGCAGCGTTGAAATCGTACGGGGTGGCTATGGCTACACCTTC. Protein sequence: CSVEIVRGGYGYTF.

The V gene is TRBV6-1, the J gene TRBJ1-5; 10 positions match TRBD1. The V and J ends lost 2 bases and 6 bases, in that order; junction bases with no gene match: 7. Germline lookup yields CDR1 MNHNS and CDR2 SASEGT. CDR3 length: 16 amino acids. The CDR3 sequence is CASSELRQGASQPQHF. As DNA, the CDR3 is TGTGCCAGCAGTGAACTTCGACAGGGGGCGAGTCAGCCCCAGCATTTT.

This chain's CDR3 is CASSPDASRNTQYF. DNA for the CDR3: TGTGCCAGCTCACCAGATGCTAGTAGAAATACGCAGTATTTT. This rearrangement joins TRBV18 to TRBJ2-3; D gene unclear. The V and J ends lost 2 bases and 7 bases respectively, with 13 bases between them. CDR3 length: 14 amino acids. Germline CDR1 KGHSH, CDR2 LQKENI.

To note about this clone: A junction end diverges from the germline sequence, so it may reflect a read error. The chain recombines TRBV6-1 with TRBJ1-2, with D possibly matching TRBD1 (5 bases). CDR1 and CDR2 from the germline V gene are MNHNS and SASEGT. The CDR3 is 13 amino acids. The CDR3 here is CASTTGFFYGHTF. The DNA for the CDR3 is TGTGCCAGCACCACAGGATTCTTCTATGGCCACACCTTC.

This chain links TRBV7-6 with TRBJ2-7; D is uncertain. Germline-derived CDR1 and CDR2 are SGHVS and FNYEAQ. CDR3 length: 15 amino acids. Deletions cut 1 base from V and 0 bases from J, with 10 bases between. In DNA form, the CDR3 reads TGTGCCAGCAGCTTAGGCGTTCTGAGCTCCTACGAGCAGTACTTC. Encoded protein: CASSLGVLSSYEQYF.

This chain links TRBV9 with TRBJ2-1; maybe TRBD1 (5 bases). The CDR3 spans 12 residues. Trimming cost V 4 bases and J 8 bases, with 10 bases left between them. The germline CDR1 and CDR2 sequences are SGDLS and YYNGEE. The CDR3 region is CASSLDTDEQFF. The CDR3 coding sequence is TGTGCCAGCAGCCTGGACACTGATGAGCAGTTCTTC.

The chain recombines TRBV2 with TRBJ1-1, with D possibly being TRBD1 (5 bases). V was pared by 5 bases and J by 4 bases, with 14 bases between. CDR1 and CDR2 (germline): SNHLY, FYNNEI. CDR3 length: 14 residues. The CDR3 bases are TGTGCCAGCAGTCCGGCAGGTAGGGGCACTGAAGCTTTCTTT. Translating gives CASSPAGRGTEAFF. The whole variable domain, filled in from reference TRBV2 and TRBJ1-1, reads EPEVTQTPSHQVTQMGQEVILRCVPISNHLYFYWYRQILGQKVEFLVSFYNNEISEKSEIFDDQFSVERPDGSNFTLKIRSTKLEDSAMYFCASSPAGRGTEAFFGQGTRLTVV.

This sequence joins TRBV7-2 and TRBJ1-1; no definite D call. Germline V gene sequence: CDR1 SGHTA, CDR2 FQGNSA. Trimming took off 3 bases at V and 1 base at J, with 9 bases between the two ends. CDR3 length: 14 amino acids. The CDR3 DNA reads TGTGCCAGCAGCTTCGAGCTTGCGAACACTGAAGCTTTCTTT. This sequence encodes CASSFELANTEAFF.

V gene TRBV7-9 combines with J gene TRBJ2-7, with D perhaps TRBD2 (6 bases). The ends were cut back, 6 bases at V and 2 bases at J, with 17 bases in the middle. The CDR3 loop spans 15 amino acids. Germline values: CDR1 SEHNR, CDR2 FQNEAQ (reference sequence). The CDR3 is CASSSIGGITYEQYF. In nucleotides, the CDR3 is TGTGCCAGCAGTTCGATCGGGGGTATAACCTACGAGCAGTACTTC.

The CDR3 here is CASNLGDSPYNEQFF. Written as DNA, the CDR3 is TGCGCCAGCAACCTCGGGGACAGTCCCTACAATGAGCAGTTCTTC. The chain uses TRBV5-1 and TRBJ2-1; 7 positions match TRBD1. Germline V gene lookup returns CDR1 SGHRS and CDR2 YFSETQ. Trimming at V came to 6 bases and at J to 2 bases, leaving 8 bases not matched to a gene. The CDR3 totals 15 residues.

The chain couples TRBV6-5 to TRBJ2-7, with a tentative D call TRBD2 (6 bases). V lost 2 bases, J lost 6 bases, and 20 bases lay in between. Looked up from germline, CDR1 is MNHEY and CDR2 is SVGAGI. The length of the CDR3 is 16 residues. The CDR3 nucleotides read TGTGCCAGCAGTTACCTTCCGCGGGACCCGACCGGCGAGCAGTACTTC. This codes for CASSYLPRDPTGEQYF.

The J gene is TRBJ2-7, the V gene TRBV10-3, with 7 bases lining up with TRBD1. This CDR3 is 15 amino acids long. The germline gives CDR1 ENHRY, CDR2 SYGVKD. V lost 0 bases, J lost 3 bases, and 5 bases stayed unmatched. The CDR3 DNA follows: TGTGCCATCAGTGAGTCAGGACAGGTTAACTACGAGCAGTACTTC. Protein product: CAISESGQVNYEQYF.

The V and J genes are TRBV5-6 and TRBJ2-2, with D possibly TRBD2 on 7 matching bases. The CDR3 is 18 residues long. The V end was cut by 6 bases, the J end by 4 bases, with 25 bases between. Germline lookup yields CDR1 SGHDT and CDR2 YYEEEE. The CDR3 nucleotides read TGTGCCAGCATTAGACGGGGGGACACAGTTTATCGCACCGGGGAGCTGTTTTTT. It specifies CASIRRGDTVYRTGELFF. Looking up the rest from reference TRBV5-6 and TRBJ2-2 gives the full variable domain: DAGVTQSPTHLIKTRGQQVTLRCSPKSGHDTVSWYQQALGQGPQFIFQYYEEEERQRGNFPDRFSGHQFPNYSSELNVNALLLGDSALYLCASIRRGDTVYRTGELFFGEGSRLTVL.

The CDR3 DNA is TGTGCCAGCAGCCCACGCGGACAGGGGAACACTGAAGCTTTCTTT. This encodes CASSPRGQGNTEAFF. The chain carries TRBV7-2 and TRBJ1-1; 8 bases agree with TRBD1. This CDR3 is built from 15 residues. Germline loops: CDR1 SGHTA, CDR2 FQGNSA. The V gene end was trimmed by 5 bases and the J gene end by 1 base; junction bases not matched to a gene: 6.

The chain combines TRBV2 with TRBJ2-5; D possibly corresponds to TRBD1 (5 bases). From germline, CDR1 is SNHLY and CDR2 FYNNEI. The CDR3 runs 11 residues. V lost 10 bases, J lost 2 bases, and 8 bases lay in between. The CDR3 spells CATRQQETQYF. CDR3 in DNA: TGTGCCACCCGACAGCAAGAGACCCAGTACTTC.

This chain connects TRBV5-1 to TRBJ1-2; D may be TRBD1 (6 bases). V was clipped by 1 base and J by 2 bases, with 15 bases between them. Germline V lookup: CDR1 SGHRS, CDR2 YFSETQ. CDR3 length equals 16 residues. The CDR3 protein is CASSLFSSGQNYGYTF. The CDR3 DNA sequence: TGCGCCAGCAGCTTGTTCTCATCAGGACAGAACTATGGCTACACCTTC.

This clone has a handful of counts. V and J are TRBV6-6 and TRBJ1-4, with D unclear. The germline CDR1 and CDR2 sequences are MNHNY and SVGAGI (reference sequence). The CDR3 has 14 amino acids. The ends were cut back, 0 bases at V and 4 bases at J, with 6 bases in the middle. CDR3 sequence reads: CASSYSSDNEKLFF. DNA for the CDR3: TGTGCCAGCAGTTACTCTTCAGATAATGAAAAACTGTTTTTT.

This chain connects TRBV5-4 to TRBJ2-3; 10 nucleotides line up with TRBD1. V was pared by 6 bases and J by 5 bases, with 9 bases of the junction left unmatched. The CDR3 runs 15 residues. Germline V gene sequence: CDR1 SGHNT, CDR2 YYREEE (reference sequence). The DNA for the CDR3 is TGTGCCAGCAAGAGGGACAGGGGAGTGGGAGATACGCAGTATTTT. Its protein is CASKRDRGVGDTQYF.

The chain joins TRBV10-3 to TRBJ1-2, with D tentatively TRBD1 (5 bases). Trimming pared 7 bases from V and 7 bases from J, leaving 22 bases between. Germline V gene lookup returns CDR1 ENHRY and CDR2 SYGVKD. There are 15 residues in the CDR3. The CDR3 DNA follows: TGTGCCATCAAACGGGACTCCTTCCCAGAGGGTGGCTACACCTTC. Protein sequence: CAIKRDSFPEGGYTF.

The rearrangement links TRBV19 to TRBJ2-4, with D possibly TRBD2 on 6 matching bases. CDR1 is LNHDA, CDR2 SQIVND, per germline (reference sequence). The CDR3 is 19 residues long. V lost 3 bases and J 1 base, leaving 22 bases between the germline ends. The CDR3 spells CASSMAPPGLHLAKNIQYF. CDR3 sequence (DNA): TGTGCCAGTAGTATGGCCCCTCCGGGACTCCACCTCGCCAAAAACATTCAGTACTTC.

This clone turned up a few times. The J gene is TRBJ2-5, the V gene TRBV5-1; 9 bases align to TRBD2. Germline V gene sequence: CDR1 SGHRS, CDR2 YFSETQ. This CDR3 has 15 residues. V lost 0 bases, J lost 5 bases, and 5 bases stayed unmatched. The CDR3 DNA reads as TGCGCCAGCAGCTTGGGAGCGGGGGGACCGGAGACCCAGTACTTC. It encodes CASSLGAGGPETQYF.

The rearrangement uses TRBV7-2 and TRBJ1-1; 7 positions agree with TRBD1. This CDR3 is built from 17 residues. Per the germline V gene, CDR1 is SGHTA and CDR2 is FQGNSA. Trimming at V came to 1 base and at J to 0 bases, leaving 8 bases not matched to a gene. CDR3 amino acids: CASSLVYRGPMNTEAFF. The CDR3 DNA follows: TGTGCCAGCAGCTTAGTCTACAGGGGACCCATGAACACTGAAGCTTTCTTT.